The entry that follows covers one T cell receptor beta chain sequence. The antigen is not known. The ends were cut back, 4 bases at V and 0 bases at J, with 12 bases in the middle. CDR1 MNHNS and CDR2 SASEGT come from the germline V gene. The CDR3 totals 15 residues. This record comes from a study of graft-versus-host responses after intestinal transplantation. On the study more broadly: Following induction with anti-thymocyte globulin, all recipients were given tacrolimus and steroids for two to three years.

Measured with immunoSEQ multiplex PCR; TCRdb has only the in-frame clones, and not every one. The sample lists 70,000 to 95,000 clones, almost 90% seen once, with nearly 0.11% in the top ten. The V gene is TRBV6-1, the J gene TRBJ1-2; possible D gene TRBD1, 5 bases. The sample consisted of unstimulated CD4+ T cells sorted from spleen or lymph node cells, taken before intestinal transplant. The TCR comes from a human donor who received an intestinal transplant. The CDR3 loop reads CASSATGEANYGYTF. The DNA for the CDR3 is TGTGCCAGCAGTGCTACGGGGGAAGCTAACTATGGCTACACCTTC.